The clone carrying this T cell receptor beta chain was seen more than once but under ten times. As handled by the study authors: Amplified reference gene primers provided the basis for estimating nucleated cell counts. TCRdb keeps only in-frame clones here, not all; method: immunoSEQ multiplex PCR. V and J calls and clone size follow that table, whereas D and trimming were derived from the DNA. The table includes 170,000 or so clones, approximately 80% detected once. The study drew participants aged about 18 to 90 years from approximately 25 US areas. Allocation to cohorts depended on clinical history reported by the participants. This sample is part of a study of blood T cell repertoires in COVID-19. From germline, CDR1 is SGHTA and CDR2 FQGNSA. The CDR3 has 14 amino acids. Trimming at V came to 3 bases and at J to 7 bases, leaving 4 bases not matched to a gene.

This chain connects TRBV7-2 to TRBJ2-1; 9 bases match TRBD2. The sequenced material came from PBMCs or T cells enriched from blood (not recorded which). This TCR came from a woman between 45 and 65 years old who had recovered from COVID-19. The CDR3 DNA sequence: TGTGCCAGCAGCTTTAGCGGGAGAACGAATGAGCAGTTCTTC. Translating gives CASSFSGRTNEQFF. Full variable domain (missing parts from reference TRBV7-2 and TRBJ2-1): GAGVSQSPSNKVTEKGKDVELRCDPISGHTALYWYRQSLGQGLEFLIYFQGNSAPDKSGLPSDRFSAERTGGSVSTLTIQRTQQEDSAVYLCASSFSGRTNEQFFGPGTRLTVL.